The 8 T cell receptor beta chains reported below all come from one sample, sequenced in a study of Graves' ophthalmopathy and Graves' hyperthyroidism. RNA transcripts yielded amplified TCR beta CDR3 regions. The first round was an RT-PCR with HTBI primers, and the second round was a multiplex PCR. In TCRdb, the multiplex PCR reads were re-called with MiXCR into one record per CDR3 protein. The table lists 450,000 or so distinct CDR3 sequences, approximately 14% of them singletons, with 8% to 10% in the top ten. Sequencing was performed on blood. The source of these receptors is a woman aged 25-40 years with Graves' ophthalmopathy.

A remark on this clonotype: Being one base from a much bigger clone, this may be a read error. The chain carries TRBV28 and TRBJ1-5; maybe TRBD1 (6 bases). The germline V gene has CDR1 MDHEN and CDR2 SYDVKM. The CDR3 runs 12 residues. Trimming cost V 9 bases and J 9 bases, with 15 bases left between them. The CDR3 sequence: CASGFSDRPQHF. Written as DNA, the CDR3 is TGTGCCAGTGGGTTCTCGGACAGGCCCCAGCATTTT.

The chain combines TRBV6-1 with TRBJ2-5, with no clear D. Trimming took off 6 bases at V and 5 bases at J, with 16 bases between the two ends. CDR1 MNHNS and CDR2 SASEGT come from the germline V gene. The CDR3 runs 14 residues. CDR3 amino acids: CASRHLVGMETQYF. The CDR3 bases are TGTGCCAGCAGACACCTTGTGGGTATGGAGACCCAGTACTTC.

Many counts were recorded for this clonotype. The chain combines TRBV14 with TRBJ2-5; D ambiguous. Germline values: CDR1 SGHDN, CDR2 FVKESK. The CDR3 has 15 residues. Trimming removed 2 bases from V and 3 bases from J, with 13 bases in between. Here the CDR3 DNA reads TGTGCCAGCAGCCAACGGCTTGGCACGAAAGAGACCCAGTACTTC. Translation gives CASSQRLGTKETQYF.

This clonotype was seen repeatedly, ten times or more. The CDR3, as DNA: TGTGCCAGCAGCACCCAGACAGGGACCGGGGAGCTGTTTTTT. Encoded protein: CASSTQTGTGELFF. This chain uses TRBV7-2 with TRBJ2-2; 7 bases are shared with TRBD1. Per germline, CDR1 SGHTA and CDR2 FQGNSA. The CDR3 loop spans 14 amino acids. The junction had 5 bases not matched to a gene; V was cut back by 5 bases and J by 5 bases. Variable domain in full (rest from reference TRBV7-2 and TRBJ2-2): GAGVSQSPSNKVTEKGKDVELRCDPISGHTALYWYRQSLGQGLEFLIYFQGNSAPDKSGLPSDRFSAERTGGSVSTLTIQRTQQEDSAVYLCASSTQTGTGELFFGEGSRLTVL.

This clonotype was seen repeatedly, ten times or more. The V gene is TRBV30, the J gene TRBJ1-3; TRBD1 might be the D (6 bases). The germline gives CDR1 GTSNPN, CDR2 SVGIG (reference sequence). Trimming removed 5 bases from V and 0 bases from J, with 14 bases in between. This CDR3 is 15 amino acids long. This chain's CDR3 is CAWGGGVSSGNTIYF. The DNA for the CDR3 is TGTGCCTGGGGGGGCGGCGTATCCTCTGGAAACACCATATATTTT. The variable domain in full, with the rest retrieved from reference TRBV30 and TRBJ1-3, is SQTIHQWPATLVQPVGSPLSLECTVEGTSNPNLYWYRQAAGRGLQLLFYSVGIGQISSEVPQNLSASRPQDRQFILSSKKLLLSDSGFYLCAWGGGVSSGNTIYFGEGSWLTVV.

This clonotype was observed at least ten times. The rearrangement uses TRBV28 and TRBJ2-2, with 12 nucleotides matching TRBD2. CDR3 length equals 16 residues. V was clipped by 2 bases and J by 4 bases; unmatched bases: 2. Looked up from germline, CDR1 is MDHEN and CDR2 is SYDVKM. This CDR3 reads CASSLGGLAGTGELFF. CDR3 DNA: TGTGCCAGCAGTTTAGGGGGACTAGCGGGCACCGGGGAGCTGTTTTTT.

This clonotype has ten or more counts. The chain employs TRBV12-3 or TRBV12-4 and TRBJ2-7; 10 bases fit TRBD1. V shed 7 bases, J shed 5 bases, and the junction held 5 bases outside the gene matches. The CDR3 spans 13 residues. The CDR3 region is CASNRDRGDEQYF. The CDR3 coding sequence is TGTGCCAGCAACAGGGACAGGGGCGACGAGCAGTACTTC.

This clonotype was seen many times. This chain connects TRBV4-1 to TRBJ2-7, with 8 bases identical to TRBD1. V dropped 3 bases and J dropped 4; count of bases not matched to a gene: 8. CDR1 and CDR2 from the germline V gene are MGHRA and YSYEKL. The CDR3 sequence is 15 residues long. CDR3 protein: CASSQWQGASYEQYF. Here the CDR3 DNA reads TGCGCCAGCAGCCAGTGGCAGGGGGCCTCGTACGAGCAGTACTTC.